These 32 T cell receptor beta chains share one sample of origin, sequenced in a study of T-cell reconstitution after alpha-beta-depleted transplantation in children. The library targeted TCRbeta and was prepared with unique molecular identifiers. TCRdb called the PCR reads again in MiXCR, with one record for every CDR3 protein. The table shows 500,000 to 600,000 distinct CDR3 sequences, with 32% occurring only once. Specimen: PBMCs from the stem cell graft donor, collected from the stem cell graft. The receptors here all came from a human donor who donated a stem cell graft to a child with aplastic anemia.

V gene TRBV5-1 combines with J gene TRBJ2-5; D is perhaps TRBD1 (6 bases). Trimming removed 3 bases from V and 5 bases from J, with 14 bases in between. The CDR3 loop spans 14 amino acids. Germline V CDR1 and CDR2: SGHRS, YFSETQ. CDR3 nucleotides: TGCGCCAGCAGCTCAGCAGGGGATGGTGAGACCCAGTACTTC. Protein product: CASSSAGDGETQYF.

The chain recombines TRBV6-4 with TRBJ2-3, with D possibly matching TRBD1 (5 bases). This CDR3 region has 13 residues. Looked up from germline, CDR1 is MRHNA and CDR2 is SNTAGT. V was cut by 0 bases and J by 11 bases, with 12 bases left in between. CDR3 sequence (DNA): TGTGCCAGCAGTGACTCGACGCAGGGTGGGCAGTATTTT. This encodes CASSDSTQGGQYF.

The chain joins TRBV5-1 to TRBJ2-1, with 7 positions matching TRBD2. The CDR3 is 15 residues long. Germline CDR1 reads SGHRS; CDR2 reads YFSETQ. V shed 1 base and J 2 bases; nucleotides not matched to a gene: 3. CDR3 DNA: TGCGCCAGCAGCTTGTCGGGACTAACCTACAATGAGCAGTTCTTC. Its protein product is CASSLSGLTYNEQFF.

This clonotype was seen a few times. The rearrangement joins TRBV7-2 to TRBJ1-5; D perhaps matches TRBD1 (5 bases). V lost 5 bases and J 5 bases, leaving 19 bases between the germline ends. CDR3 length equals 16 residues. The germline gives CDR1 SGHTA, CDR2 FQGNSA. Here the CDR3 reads CASSRSLGEDDQPQHF. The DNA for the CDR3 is TGTGCCAGCAGCCGGAGTCTAGGGGAAGACGATCAGCCCCAGCATTTT.

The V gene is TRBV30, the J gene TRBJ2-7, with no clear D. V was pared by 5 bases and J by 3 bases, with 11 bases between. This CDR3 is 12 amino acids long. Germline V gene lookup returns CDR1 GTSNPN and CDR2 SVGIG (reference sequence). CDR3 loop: CAWGRAFYEQYV. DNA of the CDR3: TGTGCCTGGGGAAGGGCTTTCTACGAGCAGTACGTC.

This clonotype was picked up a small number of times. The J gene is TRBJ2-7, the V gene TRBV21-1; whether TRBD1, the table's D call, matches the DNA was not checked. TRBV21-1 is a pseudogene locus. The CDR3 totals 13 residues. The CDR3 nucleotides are TGTGCCAGCAAGGTCACAGGGAGGTGCGAGCAGTACTTC. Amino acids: CASKVTGRCEQYF.

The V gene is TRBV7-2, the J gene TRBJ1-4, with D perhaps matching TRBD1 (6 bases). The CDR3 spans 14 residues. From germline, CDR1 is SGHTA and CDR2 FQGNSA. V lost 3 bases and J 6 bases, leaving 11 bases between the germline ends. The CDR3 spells CASSLSGADEKLFF. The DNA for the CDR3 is TGTGCCAGCAGCTTGTCAGGGGCAGATGAAAAACTGTTTTTT.

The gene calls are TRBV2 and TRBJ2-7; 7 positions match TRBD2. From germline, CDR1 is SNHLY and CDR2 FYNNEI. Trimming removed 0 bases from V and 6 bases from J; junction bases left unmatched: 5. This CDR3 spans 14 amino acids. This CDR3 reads CASSEAGGTGEQYF. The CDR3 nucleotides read TGTGCCAGCAGTGAAGCGGGGGGGACGGGCGAGCAGTACTTC.

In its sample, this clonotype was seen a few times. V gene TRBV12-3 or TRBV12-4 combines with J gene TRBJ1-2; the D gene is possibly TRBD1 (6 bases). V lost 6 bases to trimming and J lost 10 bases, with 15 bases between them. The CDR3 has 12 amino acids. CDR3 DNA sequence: TGTGCCAGCAGCCCGCAGGGACATGACTACACCTTC. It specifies CASSPQGHDYTF.

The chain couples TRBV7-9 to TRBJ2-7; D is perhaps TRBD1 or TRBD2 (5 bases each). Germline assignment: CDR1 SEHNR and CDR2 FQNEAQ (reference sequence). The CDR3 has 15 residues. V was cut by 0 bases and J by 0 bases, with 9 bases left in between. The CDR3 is CASSLAYGASYEQYF. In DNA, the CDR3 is TGTGCCAGCAGCTTAGCGTACGGGGCCTCCTACGAGCAGTACTTC.

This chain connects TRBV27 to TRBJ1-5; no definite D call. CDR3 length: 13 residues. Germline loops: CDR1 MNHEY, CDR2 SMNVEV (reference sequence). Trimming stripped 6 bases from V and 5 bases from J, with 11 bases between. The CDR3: CASRRTVDQPQHF. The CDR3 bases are TGTGCCAGCAGACGCACGGTCGATCAGCCCCAGCATTTT.

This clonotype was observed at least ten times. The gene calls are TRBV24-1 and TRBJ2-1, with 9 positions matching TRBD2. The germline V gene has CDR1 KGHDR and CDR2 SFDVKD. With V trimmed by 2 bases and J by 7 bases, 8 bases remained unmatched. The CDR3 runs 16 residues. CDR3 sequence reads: CATSDSRSGRWNEQFF. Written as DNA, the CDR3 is TGTGCCACCAGTGATTCTCGTAGCGGGAGATGGAATGAGCAGTTCTTC.

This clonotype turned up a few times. The CDR3 is CSAPGTGSYGYTF. The CDR3 DNA is TGCAGTGCTCCCGGGACAGGATCCTATGGCTACACCTTC. This chain joins TRBV20-1 and TRBJ1-2, with 8 bases matching TRBD1. This CDR3 has 13 residues. CDR1 DFQATT and CDR2 SNEGSKA come from the germline V gene (reference sequence). V shed 5 bases and J 4 bases; nucleotides not matched to a gene: 6.

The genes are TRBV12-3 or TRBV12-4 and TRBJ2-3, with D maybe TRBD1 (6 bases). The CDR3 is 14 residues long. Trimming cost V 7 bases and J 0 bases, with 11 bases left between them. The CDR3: CASIPQGSTDTQYF. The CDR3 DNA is TGTGCCAGCATCCCGCAGGGGAGCACAGATACGCAGTATTTT.

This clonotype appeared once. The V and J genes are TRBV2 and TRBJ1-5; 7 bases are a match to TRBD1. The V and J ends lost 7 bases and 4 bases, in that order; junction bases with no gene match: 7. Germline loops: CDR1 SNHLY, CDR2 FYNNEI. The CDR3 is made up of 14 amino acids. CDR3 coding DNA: TGTGCCAGCACTCGCGGGACAGCAAATCAGCCCCAGCATTTT. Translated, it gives CASTRGTANQPQHF.

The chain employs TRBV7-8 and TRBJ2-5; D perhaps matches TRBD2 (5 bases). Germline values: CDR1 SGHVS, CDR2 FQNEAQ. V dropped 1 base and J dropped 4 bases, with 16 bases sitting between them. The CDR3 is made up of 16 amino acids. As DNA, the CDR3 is TGTGCCAGCAGCTTAGAATCACCAGCGGCTGGAGAGACCCAGTACTTC. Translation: CASSLESPAAGETQYF. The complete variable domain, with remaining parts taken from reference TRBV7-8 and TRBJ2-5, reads GAGVSQSPRYKVAKRGQDVALRCDPISGHVSLFWYQQALGQGPEFLTYFQNEAQLDKSGLPSDRFFAERPEGSVSTLKIQRTQQEDSAVYLCASSLESPAAGETQYFGPGTRLLVL.

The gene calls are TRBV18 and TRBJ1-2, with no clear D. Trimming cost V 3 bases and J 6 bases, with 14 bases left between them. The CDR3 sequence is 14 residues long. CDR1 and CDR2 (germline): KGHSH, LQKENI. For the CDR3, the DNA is TGTGCCAGCTCACCGGACGGACGGAACGATGGCTACACCTTC. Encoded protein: CASSPDGRNDGYTF.

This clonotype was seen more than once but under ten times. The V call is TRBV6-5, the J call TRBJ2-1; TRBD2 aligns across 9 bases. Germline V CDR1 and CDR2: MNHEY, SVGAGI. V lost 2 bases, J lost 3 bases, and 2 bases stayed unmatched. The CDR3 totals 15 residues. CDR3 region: CASSYTSGYYNEQFF. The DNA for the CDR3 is TGTGCCAGCAGTTACACTAGCGGGTACTACAATGAGCAGTTCTTC.

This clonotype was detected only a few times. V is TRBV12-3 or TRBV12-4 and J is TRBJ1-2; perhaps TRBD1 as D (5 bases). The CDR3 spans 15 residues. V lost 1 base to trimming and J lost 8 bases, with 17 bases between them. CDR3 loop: CASSLGDRDAGGYTF. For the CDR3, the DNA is TGTGCCAGCAGTTTAGGAGATCGGGACGCCGGGGGCTACACCTTC.

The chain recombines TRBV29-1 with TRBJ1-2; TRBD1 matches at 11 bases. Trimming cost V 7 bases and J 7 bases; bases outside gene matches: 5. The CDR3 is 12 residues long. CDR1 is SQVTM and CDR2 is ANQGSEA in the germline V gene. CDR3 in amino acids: CSAGTGGGGYTF. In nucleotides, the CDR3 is TGCAGCGCCGGGACAGGGGGGGGTGGCTACACCTTC.

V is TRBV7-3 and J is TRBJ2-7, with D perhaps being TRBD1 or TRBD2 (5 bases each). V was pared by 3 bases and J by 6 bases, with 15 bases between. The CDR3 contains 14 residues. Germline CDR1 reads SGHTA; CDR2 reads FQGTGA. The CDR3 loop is CASSFMGRAGEQYF. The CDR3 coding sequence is TGTGCCAGCAGCTTTATGGGCAGGGCGGGCGAGCAGTACTTC.

CDR3 in amino acids: CSVEDASSYNEQFF. The CDR3, as DNA: TGCAGCGTTGAAGACGCTAGCTCCTACAATGAGCAGTTCTTC. The chain couples TRBV29-1 to TRBJ2-1; no definite D call. CDR1 and CDR2 from the germline V gene are SQVTM and ANQGSEA. Between the trimmed V and J ends, which lost 0 bases and 0 bases, there was a span of 6 bases. This CDR3 has 14 amino acids.

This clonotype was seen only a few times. In nucleotides, the CDR3 is TGTGCCTGGGGCGTGGATGGGGGAGAGACCCAGTACTTC. Protein: CAWGVDGGETQYF. The chain links TRBV30 to TRBJ2-5; the D gene could be TRBD1 or TRBD2 (5 bases each). The length of the CDR3 is 13 residues. V was trimmed by 5 bases and J by 4 bases, leaving 14 bases between them. The germline V gene encodes CDR1 GTSNPN and CDR2 SVGIG (reference sequence).

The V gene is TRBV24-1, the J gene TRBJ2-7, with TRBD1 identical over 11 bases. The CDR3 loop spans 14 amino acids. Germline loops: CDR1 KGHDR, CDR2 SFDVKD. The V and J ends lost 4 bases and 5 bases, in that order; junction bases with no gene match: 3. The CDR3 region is CATSDPGQGDEQYF. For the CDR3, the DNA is TGTGCCACCAGTGACCCGGGACAGGGGGACGAGCAGTACTTC.

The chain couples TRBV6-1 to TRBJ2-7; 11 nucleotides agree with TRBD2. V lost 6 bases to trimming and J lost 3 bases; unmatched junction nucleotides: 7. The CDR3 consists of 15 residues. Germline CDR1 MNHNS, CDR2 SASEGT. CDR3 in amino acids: CASRPTGTSGYEQYV. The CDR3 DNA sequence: TGTGCCAGCAGACCCACCGGGACTAGCGGCTACGAGCAGTACGTC.

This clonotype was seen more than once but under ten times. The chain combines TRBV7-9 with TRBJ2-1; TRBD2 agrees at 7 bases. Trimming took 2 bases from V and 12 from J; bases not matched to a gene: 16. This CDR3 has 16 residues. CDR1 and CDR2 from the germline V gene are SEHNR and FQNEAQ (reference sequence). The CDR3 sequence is CASSLSGSGILVGQFF. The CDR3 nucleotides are TGTGCCAGCAGCTTATCGGGAAGCGGGATCCTCGTCGGGCAGTTCTTC.

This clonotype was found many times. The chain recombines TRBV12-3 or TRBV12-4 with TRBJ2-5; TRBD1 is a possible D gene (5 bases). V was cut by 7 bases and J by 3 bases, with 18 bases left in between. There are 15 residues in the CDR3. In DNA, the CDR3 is TGTGCCAGCACTGTGGGAAACAGGCCAAAAGAGACCCAGTACTTC. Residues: CASTVGNRPKETQYF.

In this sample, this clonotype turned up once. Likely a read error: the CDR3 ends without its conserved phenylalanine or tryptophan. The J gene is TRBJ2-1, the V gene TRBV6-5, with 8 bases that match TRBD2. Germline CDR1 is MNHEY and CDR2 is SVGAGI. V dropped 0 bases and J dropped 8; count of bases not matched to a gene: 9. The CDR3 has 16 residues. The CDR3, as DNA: TGTGCCAGCAGTTACTCCGGGGGGGCCTCTAGTTATGAGCAGTTCTTG. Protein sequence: CASSYSGGASSYEQFL.

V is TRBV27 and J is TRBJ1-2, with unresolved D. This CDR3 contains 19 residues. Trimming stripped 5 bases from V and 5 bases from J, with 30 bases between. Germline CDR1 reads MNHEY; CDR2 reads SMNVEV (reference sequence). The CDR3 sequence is CASSPLSPAVGVGSYGYTF. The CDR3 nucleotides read TGTGCCAGCAGTCCCCTTAGCCCCGCGGTTGGGGTCGGATCTTATGGCTACACCTTC.

CDR3 DNA: TGCGCCAGCAGCCCTGGGACTAGCGGGAGACCGAGCTCCTACAATGAGCAGTTCTTC. Its translation: CASSPGTSGRPSSYNEQFF. The chain employs TRBV5-1 and TRBJ2-1, with TRBD2 identical over 14 bases. Germline lookup yields CDR1 SGHRS and CDR2 YFSETQ. Losses at the gene ends were 4 bases for V and 0 bases for J; bases not matched to a gene: 9. The CDR3 runs to 19 residues.

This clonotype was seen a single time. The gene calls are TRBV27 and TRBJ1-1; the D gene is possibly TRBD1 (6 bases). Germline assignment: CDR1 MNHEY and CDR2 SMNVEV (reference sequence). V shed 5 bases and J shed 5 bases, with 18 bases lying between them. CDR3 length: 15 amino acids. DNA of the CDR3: TGTGCCAGCAGTGGGGGCCCCTCATACGGGACTGAAGCTTTCTTT. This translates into CASSGGPSYGTEAFF.

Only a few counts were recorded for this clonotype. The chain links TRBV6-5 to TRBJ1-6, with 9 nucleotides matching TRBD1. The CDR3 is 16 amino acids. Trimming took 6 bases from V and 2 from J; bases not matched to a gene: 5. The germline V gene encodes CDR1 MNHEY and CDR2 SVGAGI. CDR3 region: CASRPTGGTYNSPLHF. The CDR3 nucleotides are TGTGCCAGCAGACCTACAGGGGGCACCTATAATTCACCCCTCCACTTT.